These 20 T cell receptor beta chains were all obtained from the same sample, sequenced in a study of blood T cell repertoires in COVID-19. Only in-frame clones appear in the TCRdb table, and some are missing; sequencing was by immunoSEQ multiplex PCR. The top ten clones hold under 6% of a sample with 300,000 to 350,000 clones, 80% to 90% of them seen once. The sample taken for sequencing was PBMCs or T cells enriched from blood (not recorded which). These receptors were taken from a man younger than 45 who had recovered from COVID-19.

The CDR3 loop reads CASSLDSLGELFF. The CDR3 nucleotides are TGTGCCAGCAGCTTAGATAGTCTCGGGGAGCTGTTTTTT. V is TRBV7-6 and J is TRBJ2-2, with D hard to call. V shed 1 base and J shed 7 bases, with 7 bases lying between them. The CDR3 runs 13 residues. Germline V gene data show CDR1 as SGHVS and CDR2 as FNYEAQ.

The V gene is TRBV21-1, the J gene TRBJ2-3; the tabulated D call, TRBD1, remains unverified against the DNA. TRBV21-1 represents a pseudogene. The CDR3 contains 14 residues. This chain's CDR3 is CASSWDREGDTQYF. As DNA, the CDR3 is TGTGCCAGCAGCTGGGACAGGGAGGGGGATACGCAGTATTTT.

This chain connects TRBV19 to TRBJ2-1; TRBD2 agrees at 9 bases. V lost 4 bases to trimming and J lost 0 bases; unmatched junction nucleotides: 4. The germline gives CDR1 LNHDA, CDR2 SQIVND (reference sequence). CDR3 length equals 16 residues. Here the CDR3 reads CASSSSGGPSYNEQFF. The CDR3 DNA is TGTGCCAGTAGTAGTAGCGGGGGCCCCTCCTACAATGAGCAGTTCTTC. Together with reference TRBV19 and TRBJ2-1, the CDR3 gives the full variable domain: DGGITQSPKYLFRKEGQNVTLSCEQNLNHDAMYWYRQDPGQGLRLIYYSQIVNDFQKGDIAEGYSVSREKKESFPLTVTSAQKNPTAFYLCASSSSGGPSYNEQFFGPGTRLTVL.

This chain links TRBV5-1 with TRBJ2-1, with a possible D match to TRBD2 (5 bases). Germline V gene data show CDR1 as SGHRS and CDR2 as YFSETQ. The CDR3 has 12 residues. V was shortened by 3 bases and J by 6 bases, with 7 bases between the two germline ends. The CDR3 DNA sequence: TGCGCCAGCAGCTCTAGCTTCAATGAGCAGTTCTTC. Its protein product is CASSSSFNEQFF.

The CDR3 DNA reads TGTGCCAGCTCACCGATGACAGCGCCAGATACGCAGTATTTT. It codes for CASSPMTAPDTQYF. The chain recombines TRBV18 with TRBJ2-3; a weak D match, TRBD1 (5 bases). The CDR3 runs 14 residues. The V end was cut by 3 bases, the J end by 4 bases, with 11 bases between. Germline CDR1 and CDR2: KGHSH and LQKENI.

This sequence joins TRBV15 and TRBJ2-1; 12 positions agree with TRBD2. J was trimmed by 14 bases and V by 4 bases; bases with no gene match: 15. CDR3 length: 16 residues. Germline V gene data show CDR1 as LNHNV and CDR2 as YYDKDF (reference sequence). CDR3 in DNA: TGTGCCACCAGCACAGCCCGAATTTCTCCTAGCGGGGGGGAGTTCTTC. Translated: CATSTARISPSGGEFF.

This chain uses TRBV19 with TRBJ1-2; no firm D call. Germline V CDR1 and CDR2: LNHDA, SQIVND (reference sequence). The CDR3 spans 12 residues. With 5 bases removed from V and 4 bases from J, the gap between germline ends came to 8 bases. The CDR3: CASSSAIYGYTF. CDR3 coding DNA: TGTGCCAGTAGTTCCGCGATCTATGGCTACACCTTC.

J is TRBJ1-5 and V is TRBV7-3, with D unclear. Trimming left V 5 bases short and J 7 bases short, with 12 bases between. There are 13 residues in the CDR3. Germline V gene lookup returns CDR1 SGHTA and CDR2 FQGTGA. The CDR3 nucleotides are TGTGCCAGCAGCGAAGACAATACCCAGCCCCAGCATTTT. It encodes CASSEDNTQPQHF.

The rearrangement joins TRBV27 to TRBJ2-7, with D tentatively TRBD1 (6 bases). The V gene lost 2 bases and the J gene lost 2 bases, with 13 bases spanning the gap. The CDR3 sequence is 15 residues long. Germline CDR1 and CDR2: MNHEY and SMNVEV (reference sequence). The CDR3 DNA follows: TGTGCCAGCAGTTTACCTCCTCCAGGGGCCTACGAGCAGTACTTC. Protein: CASSLPPPGAYEQYF.

This clone was recorded only once. The chain uses TRBV24-1 and TRBJ1-2; D is uncertain. The V end was cut by 6 bases, the J end by 1 base, with 8 bases between. The CDR3 contains 13 residues. Germline V CDR1 and CDR2: KGHDR, SFDVKD. CDR3 sequence reads: CATSQEFNYGYTF. CDR3 nucleotide sequence: TGTGCCACCAGTCAGGAATTTAACTATGGCTACACCTTC.

The V gene is TRBV4-1, the J gene TRBJ2-5; TRBD2 matches 14 bases. Germline loops: CDR1 MGHRA, CDR2 YSYEKL. CDR3 length: 16 amino acids. The V gene end was trimmed by 3 bases and the J gene end by 1 base; junction bases not matched to a gene: 1. DNA of the CDR3: TGCGCCAGCAGCCAGACTAGCGGGGGGGCCCAAGAGACCCAGTACTTC. Residues: CASSQTSGGAQETQYF.

The genes are TRBV7-9 and TRBJ2-3, with 13 bases aligning to TRBD2. The germline V gene encodes CDR1 SEHNR and CDR2 FQNEAQ (reference sequence). Trimming removed 4 bases from V and 0 bases from J; junction bases left unmatched: 10. The CDR3 loop spans 19 amino acids. CDR3 DNA: TGTGCCAGCAGCTCACCCCCGGGACTAGCGGGGCATAGCACAGATACGCAGTATTTT. Its protein product is CASSSPPGLAGHSTDTQYF.

The CDR3 DNA follows: TGTGCCTGGAGTGTACTCTTTATTGCAGATAGCCTTTCTGGGGCCAACGTCCTGACTTTC. This translates into CAWSVLFIADSLSGANVLTF. This chain uses TRBV30 with TRBJ2-6; D not certain. Trimming cost V 0 bases and J 1 base, with 22 bases left between them. The CDR3 has 20 residues. Per the germline V gene, CDR1 is GTSNPN and CDR2 is SVGIG (reference sequence).

Here the CDR3 DNA reads TGTGCCTGGATTCCAAGAGCGGGGGAGGTCACCGGGGAGCTGTTTTTT. Translation: CAWIPRAGEVTGELFF. The V gene is TRBV30, the J gene TRBJ2-2; 8 positions match TRBD2. Losses at the gene ends were 4 bases for V and 4 bases for J; bases not matched to a gene: 11. The CDR3 is 16 residues long. The V gene's germline CDR1 is GTSNPN and CDR2 SVGIG (reference sequence).

The chain uses TRBV24-1 and TRBJ1-2; no reliable D call. The V end lost 4 bases, the J end lost 2 bases, and 4 bases lay between the germline ends. Germline V gene sequence: CDR1 KGHDR, CDR2 SFDVKD. This CDR3 spans 12 amino acids. CDR3 coding DNA: TGTGCCACCAGTGACGGGAACTATGGCTACACCTTC. This codes for CATSDGNYGYTF.

The V and J genes are TRBV3-1 (or the pseudogene TRBV3-2) and TRBJ2-3; D remains ambiguous. The CDR3 totals 13 residues. Looked up from germline, CDR1 is LGHDT and CDR2 is YNNKEL (reference sequence). V lost 5 bases and J 1 base, leaving 7 bases between the germline ends. As DNA, the CDR3 is TGTGCCAGCAGCTTCACTGGCACAGATACGCAGTATTTT. Residues: CASSFTGTDTQYF.

The sample holds one count of this clone. The chain is built from TRBV4-1 and TRBJ2-7, with 10 positions matching TRBD2. The V gene's germline CDR1 is MGHRA and CDR2 YSYEKL. CDR3 size: 15 residues. The trim removed 1 base at V and 4 bases at J, leaving 4 bases unmatched. In DNA, the CDR3 is TGCGCCAGCAGCCAAGGGCTGACTAGCGGGTACGAGCAGTACTTC. As protein: CASSQGLTSGYEQYF.

The chain is built from TRBV4-2 and TRBJ2-5; 12 positions agree with TRBD2. Trimming at V came to 6 bases and at J to 5 bases, leaving 13 bases not matched to a gene. Germline CDR1 reads LGHNA; CDR2 reads YNFKEQ. The CDR3 is made up of 17 amino acids. This CDR3 is CASSLELAGGHMETQYF. CDR3 nucleotide sequence: TGTGCCAGCAGTCTCGAACTAGCGGGGGGTCATATGGAGACCCAGTACTTC.

The chain combines TRBV13 with TRBJ2-1, with TRBD1 as a possible D gene (7 bases). The CDR3 is 15 residues long. Germline CDR1 and CDR2: PRHDT and FYEKMQ (reference sequence). With 5 bases removed from V and 4 bases from J, the gap between germline ends came to 15 bases. The CDR3 DNA sequence: TGTGCCAGCAGCGACAACAGGGGAGGATACAATGAGCAGTTCTTC. This translates into CASSDNRGGYNEQFF.

The chain joins TRBV6-2 or TRBV6-3 to TRBJ1-1; tentatively, D is TRBD1 (6 bases). This CDR3 contains 14 residues. Germline CDR1 is MNHEY and CDR2 is SVGEGT. The V end was cut by 7 bases, the J end by 2 bases, with 14 bases between. The CDR3 reads CASTPSTGNTEAFF. CDR3 nucleotides: TGTGCCAGCACCCCCTCGACAGGAAACACTGAAGCTTTCTTT.